These 13 T cell receptor beta chains came from one sample sequenced in a study of T cells in Graves' hyperthyroidism and ophthalmopathy. RNA transcripts served as the template for amplifying TCR beta CDR3 regions. First-round RT-PCR with HTBI primers amplified the TCR CDR3 region. TCRdb used MiXCR to reprocess the multiplex PCR reads, holding one entry per CDR3 protein. In the table there are some 760,000 distinct CDR3 sequences, 14% of which are singletons. Input material: blood. The receptors come from a woman younger than 35 with Graves' hyperthyroidism.

Ten or more counts support this clonotype. The V call is TRBV12-3 or TRBV12-4, the J call TRBJ1-5; D uncertain. Trimming shortened V by 5 bases and J by 4 bases, and 15 bases separated the two germline ends. The CDR3 spans 15 residues. CDR3 sequence reads: CASSREVLMNQPQHF. Written as DNA, the CDR3 is TGTGCCAGCAGTCGAGAGGTTTTGATGAATCAGCCCCAGCATTTT.

The chain has TRBV6-5 and TRBJ2-1; 10 bases fit TRBD2. Germline V CDR1 and CDR2: MNHEY, SVGAGI. V shed 4 bases and J 4 bases; nucleotides not matched to a gene: 16. The CDR3 covers 19 residues. For the CDR3, the DNA is TGTGCCAGCAGTTCTCTTACTTCTTCTAGCGGGAGCCTTTACAATGAGCAGTTCTTC. It yields the protein CASSSLTSSSGSLYNEQFF.

This clonotype has just a few counts. The chain has TRBV20-1 and TRBJ2-7, with 7 positions matching TRBD2. J was trimmed by 5 bases and V by 1 base; bases with no gene match: 11. The CDR3 totals 15 residues. The V gene's germline CDR1 is DFQATT and CDR2 SNEGSKA (reference sequence). The CDR3 DNA reads TGCAGTGCTAGAGGAACAGGCGGGAGTCCCCACGAGCAGTACTTC. Translating gives CSARGTGGSPHEQYF.

This clonotype was recorded a few times. The chain couples TRBV5-5 to TRBJ1-4; no reliable D call. Germline CDR1 SGHKS, CDR2 YYEKEE (reference sequence). The CDR3 runs 15 residues. V was clipped by 0 bases and J by 7 bases, with 13 bases between them. The chain's CDR3 is CASSLDPGWGEKLFF. In DNA, the CDR3 is TGTGCCAGCAGCTTGGATCCGGGGTGGGGTGAAAAACTGTTTTTT.

This clonotype was recorded many times. CDR3: CASSLDRANEKLFF. The CDR3 DNA is TGTGCCAGCAGCCTTGACAGGGCGAATGAAAAACTGTTTTTT. The J gene is TRBJ1-4, the V gene TRBV3-1; 7 nucleotides match TRBD1. Germline V gene lookup returns CDR1 LGHDT and CDR2 YNNKEL (reference sequence). The CDR3 covers 14 residues. Trimming at V came to 4 bases and at J to 5 bases, leaving 4 bases not matched to a gene. Filled out from reference TRBV3-1 and TRBJ1-4, the complete variable domain reads DTAVSQTPKYLVTQMGNDKSIKCEQNLGHDTMYWYKQDSKKFLKIMFSYNNKELIINETVPNRFSPKSPDKAHLNLHINSLELGDSAVYFCASSLDRANEKLFFGSGTQLSVL.

This clonotype was detected only a few times. The chain employs TRBV27 and TRBJ2-5, with 8 bases matching TRBD2. Losses at the gene ends were 5 bases for V and 6 bases for J; bases not matched to a gene: 11. This CDR3 has 15 amino acids. Germline CDR1 MNHEY, CDR2 SMNVEV (reference sequence). For the CDR3, the DNA is TGTGCCAGCAGTGGGGGACTAGGTGGGATGCAGACCCAGTACTTC. It specifies CASSGGLGGMQTQYF.

The table lists this clonotype with many counts. This chain uses TRBV20-1 with TRBJ2-7, with D perhaps assigned TRBD1 or TRBD2 (5 bases each). The germline V and J ends were trimmed by 3 bases and 6 bases, with 21 bases remaining between them. The CDR3 is 15 amino acids. CDR1 and CDR2 (germline): DFQATT, SNEGSKA (reference sequence). CDR3 residues: CSASGETDLLGEQYF. DNA for the CDR3: TGCAGTGCTAGCGGGGAGACAGACCTCCTCGGCGAGCAGTACTTC.

This clonotype has at least ten counts. The V and J genes are TRBV11-2 and TRBJ2-7; maybe TRBD1 (5 bases). Germline CDR1 and CDR2: SGHAT and FQNNGV. Trimming shortened V by 5 bases and J by 3 bases, and 17 bases separated the two germline ends. This CDR3 has 15 residues. CDR3 residues: CASSVSRENVYEQYF. The CDR3 DNA reads TGTGCCAGCAGCGTCAGCAGGGAAAACGTCTACGAGCAGTACTTC. Full variable domain (missing parts from reference TRBV11-2 and TRBJ2-7): EAGVAQSPRYKIIEKRQSVAFWCNPISGHATLYWYQQILGQGPKLLIQFQNNGVVDDSQLPKDRFSAERLKGVDSTLKIQPAKLEDSAVYLCASSVSRENVYEQYFGPGTRLTVT.

The table lists this clonotype with many counts. The chain combines TRBV7-9 with TRBJ2-7; D is possibly TRBD2 (6 bases). This CDR3 region has 15 residues. Germline CDR1 is SEHNR and CDR2 is FQNEAQ (reference sequence). Trimming stripped 1 base from V and 3 bases from J, with 13 bases between. CDR3 DNA sequence: TGTGCCAGCAGCTTAGGTCCGGGAGAGTACTACGAGCAGTACTTC. Translating gives CASSLGPGEYYEQYF.

Many counts were recorded for this clonotype. The genes are TRBV11-2 and TRBJ2-7; D is unresolved. Trimming shortened V by 5 bases and J by 3 bases, and 14 bases separated the two germline ends. There are 14 residues in the CDR3. Germline-derived CDR1 and CDR2 are SGHAT and FQNNGV. The CDR3 bases are TGTGCCAGCAGCCCGCTGACCGGTTTCTACGAGCAGTACTTC. This codes for CASSPLTGFYEQYF.

The chain recombines TRBV4-3 with TRBJ2-1, with 9 bases aligning to TRBD1. The CDR3 consists of 19 residues. Trimming removed 2 bases from V and 3 bases from J; junction bases left unmatched: 14. Per the germline V gene, CDR1 is LGHNA and CDR2 is YSLEER. Here the CDR3 DNA reads TGCGCCAGCAGCCAACCAATCAAAATGCCGGGACAGGGCTACAATGAGCAGTTCTTC. Protein product: CASSQPIKMPGQGYNEQFF.

This clonotype was seen only a few times. The V gene is TRBV9, the J gene TRBJ2-1; D not certain. Trimming took off 0 bases at V and 10 bases at J, with 5 bases between the two ends. This CDR3 contains 11 residues. Germline V gene data show CDR1 as SGDLS and CDR2 as YYNGEE. The CDR3 here is CASSVAREQFF. CDR3 in DNA: TGTGCCAGCAGCGTAGCCAGGGAGCAGTTCTTC.

This clonotype was seen repeatedly, ten times or more. This chain connects TRBV28 to TRBJ2-7, with TRBD2 matching 9 bases. Germline trimming cut 6 bases from V and 7 bases from J; bases unmatched to any gene: 13. The germline V gene encodes CDR1 MDHEN and CDR2 SYDVKM. The CDR3 is 15 residues long. In DNA, the CDR3 is TGTGCCAGCAGATATGGGACTAGCAGCTATCGAGAGCAGTACTTC. It is translated as CASRYGTSSYREQYF.